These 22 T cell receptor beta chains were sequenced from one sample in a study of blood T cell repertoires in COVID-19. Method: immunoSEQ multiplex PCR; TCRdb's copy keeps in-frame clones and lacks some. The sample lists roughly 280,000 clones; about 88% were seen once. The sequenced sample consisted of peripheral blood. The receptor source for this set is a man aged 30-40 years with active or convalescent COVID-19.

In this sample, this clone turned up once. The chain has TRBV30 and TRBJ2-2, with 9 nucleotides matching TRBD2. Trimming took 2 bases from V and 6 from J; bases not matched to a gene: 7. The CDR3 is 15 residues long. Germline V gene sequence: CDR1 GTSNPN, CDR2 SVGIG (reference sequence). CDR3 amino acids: CAWSHSASGAGELFF. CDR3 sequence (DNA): TGTGCCTGGAGTCACAGCGCTAGCGGGGCCGGGGAGCTGTTTTTT.

Written as DNA, the CDR3 is TGTGCCAGCAGTTACGGGCACAATCAGCCCCAGCATTTT. It specifies CASSYGHNQPQHF. V is TRBV6-5 and J is TRBJ1-5; D unresolved. The CDR3 totals 13 residues. V lost 2 bases to trimming and J lost 3 bases, with 5 bases between them. Per the germline V gene, CDR1 is MNHEY and CDR2 is SVGAGI.

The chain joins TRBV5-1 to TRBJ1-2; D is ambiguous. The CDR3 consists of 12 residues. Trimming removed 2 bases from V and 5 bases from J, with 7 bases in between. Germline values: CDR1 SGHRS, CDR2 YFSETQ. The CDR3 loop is CASSFQSYGYTF. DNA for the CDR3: TGCGCCAGCAGCTTCCAGTCTTATGGCTACACCTTC.

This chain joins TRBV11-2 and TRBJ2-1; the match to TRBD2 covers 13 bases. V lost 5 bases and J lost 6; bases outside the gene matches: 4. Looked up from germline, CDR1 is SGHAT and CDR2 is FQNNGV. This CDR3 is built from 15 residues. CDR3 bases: TGTGCCAGCAGCCCCGGGACTAGCGGGGCCAATGAGCAGTTCTTC. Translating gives CASSPGTSGANEQFF.

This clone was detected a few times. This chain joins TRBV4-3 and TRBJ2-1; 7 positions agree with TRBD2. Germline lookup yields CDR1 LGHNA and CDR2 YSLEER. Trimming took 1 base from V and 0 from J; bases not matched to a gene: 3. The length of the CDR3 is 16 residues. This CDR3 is CASSQGRGSSYNEQFF. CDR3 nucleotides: TGCGCCAGCAGCCAAGGGCGGGGGAGCTCCTACAATGAGCAGTTCTTC.

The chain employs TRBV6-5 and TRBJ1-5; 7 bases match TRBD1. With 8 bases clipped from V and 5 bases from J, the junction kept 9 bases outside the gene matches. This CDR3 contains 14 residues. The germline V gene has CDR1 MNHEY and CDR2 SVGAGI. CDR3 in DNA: TGTGCCAGCGGATCGTCAGGGGGAGATCAGCCCCAGCATTTT. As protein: CASGSSGGDQPQHF.

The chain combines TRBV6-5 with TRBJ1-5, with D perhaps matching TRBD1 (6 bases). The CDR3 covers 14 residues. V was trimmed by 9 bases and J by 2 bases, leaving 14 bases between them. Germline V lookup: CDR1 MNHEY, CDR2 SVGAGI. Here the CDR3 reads CASKGDPGNQPQHF. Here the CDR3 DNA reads TGTGCCAGTAAGGGGGACCCTGGCAATCAGCCCCAGCATTTT.

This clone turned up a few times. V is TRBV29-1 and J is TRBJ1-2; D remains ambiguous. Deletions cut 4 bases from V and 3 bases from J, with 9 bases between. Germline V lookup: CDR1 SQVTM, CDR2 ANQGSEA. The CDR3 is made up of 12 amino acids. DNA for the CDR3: TGCAGCGTTGTCTTCGGGGACTATGGCTACACCTTC. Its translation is CSVVFGDYGYTF. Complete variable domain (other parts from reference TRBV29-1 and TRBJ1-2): SAVISQKPSRDICQRGTSLTIQCQVDSQVTMMFWYRQQPGQSLTLIATANQGSEATYESGFVIDKFPISRPNLTFSTLTVSNMSPEDSSIYLCSVVFGDYGYTFGSGTRLTVV.

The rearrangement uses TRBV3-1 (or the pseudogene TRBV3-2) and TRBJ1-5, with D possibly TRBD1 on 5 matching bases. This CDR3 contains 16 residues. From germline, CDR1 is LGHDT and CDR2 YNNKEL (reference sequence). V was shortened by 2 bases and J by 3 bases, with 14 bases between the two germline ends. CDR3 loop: CASSQCLGGDNQPQHF. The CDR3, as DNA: TGTGCCAGCAGCCAATGTCTCGGGGGTGACAATCAGCCCCAGCATTTT.

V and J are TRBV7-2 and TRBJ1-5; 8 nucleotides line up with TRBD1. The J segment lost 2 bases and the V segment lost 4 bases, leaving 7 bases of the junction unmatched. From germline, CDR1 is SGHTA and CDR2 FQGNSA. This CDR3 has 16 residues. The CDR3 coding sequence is TGTGCCAGCAGCTCAGAACCGGGACAGGGCAATCAGCCCCAGCATTTT. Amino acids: CASSSEPGQGNQPQHF.

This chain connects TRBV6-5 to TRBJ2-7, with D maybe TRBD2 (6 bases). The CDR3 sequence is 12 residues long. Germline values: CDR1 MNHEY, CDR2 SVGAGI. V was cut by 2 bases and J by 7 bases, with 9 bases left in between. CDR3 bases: TGTGCCAGCAGTTACGCTGGGGGGGAGCAGTACTTC. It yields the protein CASSYAGGEQYF.

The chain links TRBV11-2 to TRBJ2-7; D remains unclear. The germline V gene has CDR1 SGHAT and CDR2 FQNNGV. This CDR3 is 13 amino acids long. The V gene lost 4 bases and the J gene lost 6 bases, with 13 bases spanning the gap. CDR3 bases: TGTGCCAGCAGCTCGCGACGAGGCGGCGAGCAGTACTTC. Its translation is CASSSRRGGEQYF. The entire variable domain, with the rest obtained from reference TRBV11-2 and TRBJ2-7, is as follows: EAGVAQSPRYKIIEKRQSVAFWCNPISGHATLYWYQQILGQGPKLLIQFQNNGVVDDSQLPKDRFSAERLKGVDSTLKIQPAKLEDSAVYLCASSSRRGGEQYFGPGTRLTVT.

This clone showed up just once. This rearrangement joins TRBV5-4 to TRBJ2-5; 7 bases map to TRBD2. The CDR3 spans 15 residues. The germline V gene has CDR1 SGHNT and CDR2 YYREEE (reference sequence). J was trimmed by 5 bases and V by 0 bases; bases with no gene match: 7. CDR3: CASSLELRGWETQYF. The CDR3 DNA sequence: TGTGCCAGCAGCTTGGAGTTGCGGGGGTGGGAGACCCAGTACTTC. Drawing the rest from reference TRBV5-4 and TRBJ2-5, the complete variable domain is ETGVTQSPTHLIKTRGQQVTLRCSSQSGHNTVSWYQQALGQGPQFIFQYYREEENGRGNFPPRFSGLQFPNYSSELNVNALELDDSALYLCASSLELRGWETQYFGPGTRLLVL.

CDR3 sequence (DNA): TGTGCCGTATCTCACGTCGGGCTAGCGGAAAACTACGAGCAGTACTTC. This encodes CAVSHVGLAENYEQYF. The chain carries TRBV30 and TRBJ2-7; 7 nucleotides align to TRBD2. The trim removed 8 bases at V and 3 bases at J, leaving 19 bases unmatched. There are 16 residues in the CDR3. The germline gives CDR1 GTSNPN, CDR2 SVGIG (reference sequence). Complete variable domain (other parts from reference TRBV30 and TRBJ2-7): SQTIHQWPATLVQPVGSPLSLECTVEGTSNPNLYWYRQAAGRGLQLLFYSVGIGQISSEVPQNLSASRPQDRQFILSSKKLLLSDSGFYLCAVSHVGLAENYEQYFGPGTRLTVT.

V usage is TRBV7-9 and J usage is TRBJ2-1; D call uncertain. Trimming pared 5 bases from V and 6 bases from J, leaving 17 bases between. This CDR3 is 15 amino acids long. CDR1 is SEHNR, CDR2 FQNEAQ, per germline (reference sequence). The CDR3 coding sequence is TGTGCCAGCAGCCTCCCTTATGAACTTGGCAATGAGCAGTTCTTC. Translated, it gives CASSLPYELGNEQFF.

CDR3 in DNA: TGTGCCAGCAGTATAAGCGGGGAGCAGTTCTTC. It is translated as CASSISGEQFF. This chain uses TRBV5-4 with TRBJ2-1; D may be TRBD2 (6 bases). Germline V gives CDR1 SGHNT, CDR2 YYREEE (reference sequence). The CDR3 contains 11 residues. Trimming removed 5 bases from V and 10 bases from J, with 10 bases in between.

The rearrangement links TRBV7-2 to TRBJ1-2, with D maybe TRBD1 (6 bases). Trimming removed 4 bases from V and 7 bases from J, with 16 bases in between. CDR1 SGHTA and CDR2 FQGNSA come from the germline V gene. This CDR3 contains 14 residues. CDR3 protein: CASSSRGGAGGYTF. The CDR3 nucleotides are TGTGCCAGCAGCTCACGAGGGGGGGCTGGTGGCTACACCTTC.

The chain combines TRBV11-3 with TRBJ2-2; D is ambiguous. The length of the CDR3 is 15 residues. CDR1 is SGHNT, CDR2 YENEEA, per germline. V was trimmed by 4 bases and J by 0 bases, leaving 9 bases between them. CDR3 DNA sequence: TGTGCCAGCAGCTCCTCCCACACGAACACCGGGGAGCTGTTTTTT. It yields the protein CASSSSHTNTGELFF.

This CDR3 is CASSSGPSYEQYF. CDR3 DNA: TGTGCCAGTAGTAGCGGCCCCTCCTACGAGCAGTACTTC. The chain uses TRBV19 and TRBJ2-7; D is unresolved. The V and J ends lost 4 bases and 0 bases respectively, with 7 bases between them. Germline assignment: CDR1 LNHDA and CDR2 SQIVND (reference sequence). CDR3 length: 13 amino acids.

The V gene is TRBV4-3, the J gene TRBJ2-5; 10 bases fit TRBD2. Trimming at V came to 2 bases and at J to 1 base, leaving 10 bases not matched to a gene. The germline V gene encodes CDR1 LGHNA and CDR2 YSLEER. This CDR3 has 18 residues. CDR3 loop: CASSQQIRTSGSQETQYF. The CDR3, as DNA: TGCGCCAGCAGCCAACAAATCCGGACTAGCGGATCCCAAGAGACCCAGTACTTC.

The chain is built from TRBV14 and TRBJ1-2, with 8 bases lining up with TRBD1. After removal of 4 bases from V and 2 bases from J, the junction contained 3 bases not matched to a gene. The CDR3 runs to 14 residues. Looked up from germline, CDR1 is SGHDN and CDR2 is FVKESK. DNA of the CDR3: TGTGCCAGCAGCCTACAGGGGGTAAACTATGGCTACACCTTC. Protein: CASSLQGVNYGYTF.

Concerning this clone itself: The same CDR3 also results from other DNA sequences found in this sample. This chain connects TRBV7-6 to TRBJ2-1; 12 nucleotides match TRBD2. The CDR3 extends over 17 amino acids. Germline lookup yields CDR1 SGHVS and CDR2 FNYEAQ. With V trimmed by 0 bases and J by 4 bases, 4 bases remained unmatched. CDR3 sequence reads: CASSLAPLAGGYNEQFF. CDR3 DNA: TGTGCCAGCAGCTTAGCGCCACTAGCGGGGGGTTACAATGAGCAGTTCTTC.